The 30 T cell receptor beta chains listed next were all sequenced from one sample in a study of beta chain features in type 1 diabetes listed by TCRdb under 2018. Library prep was done by the immunoSEQ multiplex PCR assay. The entire isolated RNA was reverse transcribed using the High Capacity cDNA Reverse Transcription Kit, and thus expressed TCRB transcripts were sequenced. The source is immuneACCESS, and TCRdb retained only in-frame sequences with V and J called. Part of the clones is not carried over; for the studies checked, unresolved V genes explain less than half of this, and the remainder is unexplained. For this sample the table gives around 140,000 clones, of which about 9.7% were detected only once. The leading ten clones occupy 0.55% to 0.75% of the sample. The sequenced material came from central memory CD4+ T cells from blood. The receptors derive from a woman between 40 and 50 years old in good health.

The CDR3 DNA is TGTGCCAGCAGAACAGGGTCCCCTTACGGCTACACCTTC. Protein: CASRTGSPYGYTF. The chain employs TRBV6-1 and TRBJ1-2; TRBD1 might be the D (6 bases). The germline CDR1 and CDR2 sequences are MNHNS and SASEGT. The CDR3 is 13 residues long. With 6 bases removed from V and 8 bases from J, the gap between germline ends came to 16 bases.

This clone was picked up many times. The rearrangement joins TRBV29-1 to TRBJ2-5; possible D gene TRBD2, 6 bases. CDR1 and CDR2 from the germline V gene are SQVTM and ANQGSEA. V was shortened by 7 bases and J by 1 base, with 7 bases between the two germline ends. The CDR3 loop spans 11 amino acids. The CDR3 DNA reads as TGCAGCGCCGGGGGCCAAGAGACCCAGTACTTC. Protein: CSAGGQETQYF. Combining the CDR3 with reference TRBV29-1 and TRBJ2-5 gives the whole variable domain SAVISQKPSRDICQRGTSLTIQCQVDSQVTMMFWYRQQPGQSLTLIATANQGSEATYESGFVIDKFPISRPNLTFSTLTVSNMSPEDSSIYLCSAGGQETQYFGPGTRLLVL.

This chain uses TRBV23-1 with TRBJ2-5; D ambiguous. TRBV23-1 is designated an ORF whose function remains uncertain. Deletions cut 5 bases from V and 5 bases from J, with 15 bases between. The CDR3 totals 14 residues. CDR3 coding DNA: TGCGCCAGCAGTGGAGTTGAGCACCGGGAGACCCAGTACTTC. This codes for CASSGVEHRETQYF.

This clone showed up just a few times. The rearrangement joins TRBV9 to TRBJ2-3; perhaps TRBD1 as D (6 bases). Deletions cut 6 bases from V and 6 bases from J, with 14 bases between. This CDR3 has 13 residues. Germline CDR1 SGDLS, CDR2 YYNGEE. This chain's CDR3 is CASNRGQSDTQYF. CDR3 nucleotide sequence: TGTGCCAGCAACCGAGGACAGTCCGATACGCAGTATTTT.

This clone was found many times. V usage is TRBV19 and J usage is TRBJ2-1; 8 nucleotides agree with TRBD2. Looked up from germline, CDR1 is LNHDA and CDR2 is SQIVND (reference sequence). The CDR3 is 15 amino acids. Trimming at V came to 5 bases and at J to 0 bases, leaving 3 bases not matched to a gene. In DNA form, the CDR3 reads TGTGCCAGTAGTGGTGGGACTAGCTCCTACAATGAGCAGTTCTTC. It specifies CASSGGTSSYNEQFF.

The sample holds many counts of this clone. The rearrangement joins TRBV28 to TRBJ2-7; 8 bases are shared with TRBD1. Germline loops: CDR1 MDHEN, CDR2 SYDVKM. Trimming cost V 3 bases and J 4 bases; bases outside gene matches: 11. The CDR3 runs to 16 residues. The CDR3, as DNA: TGTGCCAGCAGTTTCACAACCAGGGACAGGCGGTACGAGCAGTACTTC. Amino acid sequence: CASSFTTRDRRYEQYF. Full variable domain (missing parts from reference TRBV28 and TRBJ2-7): DVKVTQSSRYLVKRTGEKVFLECVQDMDHENMFWYRQDPGLGLRLIYFSYDVKMKEKGDIPEGYSVSREKKERFSLILESASTNQTSMYLCASSFTTRDRRYEQYFGPGTRLTVT.

This clone has more than one count but fewer than ten. V gene TRBV5-5 combines with J gene TRBJ1-2, with D maybe TRBD1 (6 bases). This CDR3 is 12 amino acids long. Germline loops: CDR1 SGHKS, CDR2 YYEKEE (reference sequence). V lost 10 bases and J lost 4, with 14 bases in between. CDR3 in DNA: TGTGCCGAGGGGGATCACGTCTATGGCTACACCTTC. Protein product: CAEGDHVYGYTF.

The sample holds a few counts of this clone. The V call is TRBV9, the J call TRBJ2-5, with 7 bases fitting TRBD1. V trimming: 0 bases; J trimming: 2 bases; junction bases outside the gene matches: 7. Germline loops: CDR1 SGDLS, CDR2 YYNGEE. The CDR3 length is 16 residues. The CDR3 region has the DNA TGTGCCAGCAGCGTAGCTTCAGGGGGATTACAAGAGACCCAGTACTTC. It specifies CASSVASGGLQETQYF.

The rearrangement joins TRBV19 to TRBJ2-7; the D gene is possibly TRBD1 (5 bases). V was clipped by 6 bases and J by 6 bases, with 18 bases between them. The germline CDR1 and CDR2 sequences are LNHDA and SQIVND (reference sequence). The CDR3 covers 14 residues. The CDR3 nucleotides read TGTGCCAGTAGATCAAGGGGCCGAAATGGCGAGCAGTACTTC. Its translation is CASRSRGRNGEQYF.

This chain connects TRBV18 to TRBJ2-4, with TRBD2 identical over 7 bases. The junction had 15 bases not matched to a gene; V was cut back by 6 bases and J by 7 bases. Germline CDR1 KGHSH, CDR2 LQKENI. The CDR3 length is 16 residues. The CDR3 DNA reads as TGTGCCAGCTCCCCCCGAGGGACCCCCGGGGGGAACATTCAGTACTTC. Protein: CASSPRGTPGGNIQYF.

This clone was observed a single time. The J gene is TRBJ2-3, the V gene TRBV11-2; 8 nucleotides match TRBD2. CDR1 and CDR2 (germline): SGHAT, FQNNGV. Unmatched junction bases numbered 15, after V lost 8 bases and J lost 14 bases. The CDR3 runs 13 residues. CDR3 in amino acids: CASDPSRTSPRYF. CDR3 nucleotides: TGTGCCAGCGACCCCTCTCGGACTAGCCCCCGGTATTTT.

This rearrangement joins TRBV29-1 to TRBJ1-5; possible D gene TRBD1, 6 bases. CDR1 SQVTM and CDR2 ANQGSEA come from the germline V gene. The ends were cut back, 6 bases at V and 3 bases at J, with 9 bases in the middle. The CDR3 consists of 12 residues. The CDR3 DNA follows: TGCAGCGTCGGACAGTACAATCAGCCCCAGCATTTT. Its protein is CSVGQYNQPQHF.

This clone was seen a few times. The chain links TRBV7-2 to TRBJ2-1; no clear D gene. Per germline, CDR1 SGHTA and CDR2 FQGNSA. V was clipped by 3 bases and J by 9 bases, with 9 bases between them. There are 12 residues in the CDR3. In DNA form, the CDR3 reads TGTGCCAGCAGCTTGGAGTTTACTGAGCAGTTCTTC. Translating it yields CASSLEFTEQFF.

In regard to this clone: In the same sample, other DNA sequences code for this CDR3. The V call is TRBV7-2, the J call TRBJ2-3; weak D call: TRBD2 (6 bases). The CDR3 sequence is 14 residues long. In germline, CDR1 is SGHTA, CDR2 FQGNSA. The V end was cut by 5 bases, the J end by 2 bases, with 11 bases between. The CDR3 reads CASSPGLSTDTQYF. The CDR3 bases are TGTGCCAGCAGCCCGGGACTTTCCACAGATACGCAGTATTTT. The complete variable domain, with remaining parts taken from reference TRBV7-2 and TRBJ2-3, reads GAGVSQSPSNKVTEKGKDVELRCDPISGHTALYWYRQSLGQGLEFLIYFQGNSAPDKSGLPSDRFSAERTGGSVSTLTIQRTQQEDSAVYLCASSPGLSTDTQYFGPGTRLTVL.

This clone came up many times. The chain carries TRBV2 and TRBJ2-7, with TRBD2 matching over 12 bases. This CDR3 comprises 13 residues. Germline V CDR1 and CDR2: SNHLY, FYNNEI. V lost 7 bases and J lost 7; bases outside the gene matches: 5. Here the CDR3 DNA reads TGTGCCAGCATGACTAGCGGGGGTTGGGAGCAGTACTTC. Protein: CASMTSGGWEQYF. Based on the CDR3 plus reference TRBV2 and TRBJ2-7, the full variable domain is EPEVTQTPSHQVTQMGQEVILRCVPISNHLYFYWYRQILGQKVEFLVSFYNNEISEKSEIFDDQFSVERPDGSNFTLKIRSTKLEDSAMYFCASMTSGGWEQYFGPGTRLTVT.

V usage is TRBV18 and J usage is TRBJ2-1; D possibly corresponds to TRBD1 (5 bases). Germline values: CDR1 KGHSH, CDR2 LQKENI. CDR3 length equals 16 residues. V lost 0 bases and J 5 bases, leaving 14 bases between the germline ends. The CDR3 DNA is TGTGCCAGCTCACCACCGAACGAAGGGGTAAACAATGAGCAGTTCTTC. As protein: CASSPPNEGVNNEQFF.

V is TRBV5-4 and J is TRBJ2-5; 9 bases are shared with TRBD1. This CDR3 spans 15 amino acids. V lost 2 bases to trimming and J lost 0 bases; unmatched junction nucleotides: 2. Germline V gives CDR1 SGHNT, CDR2 YYREEE (reference sequence). The CDR3 here is CASSLQGAHQETQYF. CDR3 DNA sequence: TGTGCCAGCAGCTTACAGGGGGCGCACCAAGAGACCCAGTACTTC.

The chain employs TRBV4-1 and TRBJ2-1, with 8 bases fitting TRBD1. Germline V gene sequence: CDR1 MGHRA, CDR2 YSYEKL. The CDR3 has 15 residues. The J segment lost 0 bases and the V segment lost 4 bases, leaving 2 bases of the junction unmatched. CDR3 nucleotide sequence: TGCGCCAGCAGCCTAGGACAGGGCTCCTACAATGAGCAGTTCTTC. It specifies CASSLGQGSYNEQFF.

The J gene is TRBJ1-5, the V gene TRBV11-1; no firm D call. V dropped 2 bases and J dropped 7 bases, with 9 bases sitting between them. CDR3 length: 13 residues. Germline values: CDR1 SGHAT, CDR2 FQDESV (reference sequence). CDR3 nucleotides: TGTGCCAGCAGCTTAACAGCGGAGCAGCCCCAGCATTTT. Translating it yields CASSLTAEQPQHF.

This chain joins TRBV7-2 and TRBJ2-7; 11 positions match TRBD1. V shed 4 bases and J 11 bases; nucleotides not matched to a gene: 4. Looked up from germline, CDR1 is SGHTA and CDR2 is FQGNSA. CDR3 length equals 12 residues. CDR3 sequence: CASSWDRGMEYF. CDR3 DNA: TGTGCCAGCAGCTGGGACAGGGGGATGGAGTACTTC.

The table lists this clone with a few counts. The V call is TRBV28, the J call TRBJ1-1; possible D gene TRBD1, 6 bases. CDR1 MDHEN and CDR2 SYDVKM come from the germline V gene. CDR3 length: 14 amino acids. V gave up 2 bases and J gave up 5 bases, with 12 bases separating them. For the CDR3, the DNA is TGTGCCAGCAGTTTACGGGGGGCGAGAACTGAAGCTTTCTTT. Protein: CASSLRGARTEAFF.

This rearrangement joins TRBV15 to TRBJ2-5, with 7 nucleotides matching TRBD1. After removal of 4 bases from V and 7 bases from J, the junction contained 6 bases not matched to a gene. Germline V CDR1 and CDR2: LNHNV, YYDKDF (reference sequence). CDR3 size: 13 residues. CDR3 DNA sequence: TGTGCCACCAGCAAAGACAGGGTCGGGACCCAGTACTTC. Protein sequence: CATSKDRVGTQYF. Combining the CDR3 with reference TRBV15 and TRBJ2-5 gives the whole variable domain DAMVIQNPRYQVTQFGKPVTLSCSQTLNHNVMYWYQQKSSQAPKLLFHYYDKDFNNEADTPDNFQSRRPNTSFCFLDIRSPGLGDTAMYLCATSKDRVGTQYFGPGTRLLVL.

This clone was seen a few times. The chain links TRBV19 to TRBJ2-5; 7 nucleotides agree with TRBD1. The germline CDR1 and CDR2 sequences are LNHDA and SQIVND (reference sequence). With 9 bases clipped from V and 3 bases from J, the junction kept 7 bases outside the gene matches. The CDR3 extends over 13 amino acids. This CDR3 is CASRLGGEETQYF. The CDR3 coding sequence is TGTGCCAGCCGTTTAGGGGGCGAAGAGACCCAGTACTTC.

The table lists this clone with a few counts. The genes are TRBV7-6 and TRBJ2-6; TRBD2 might be the D (5 bases). Germline CDR1 and CDR2: SGHVS and FNYEAQ. The CDR3 contains 18 residues. Trimming removed 2 bases from V and 2 bases from J, with 16 bases in between. CDR3 nucleotide sequence: TGTGCCAGCAGCTTACTGGTCCGATCGGGGACTGGGGCCAACGTCCTGACTTTC. It is translated as CASSLLVRSGTGANVLTF.

In its sample, this clone was seen a few times. The chain joins TRBV12-5 to TRBJ2-3; a weak D match, TRBD2 (5 bases). The length of the CDR3 is 13 residues. CDR1 and CDR2 (germline): LGHNT, FRNRAP. Trimming removed 5 bases at V and 6 bases at J, with 12 bases between. Here the CDR3 reads CASGPEVRDTQYF. The CDR3 nucleotides are TGTGCTAGTGGTCCGGAGGTGCGGGATACGCAGTATTTT.

At least ten counts were recorded for this clone. V and J are TRBV5-1 and TRBJ2-5; the match to TRBD2 covers 11 bases. CDR3 length: 13 residues. Germline trimming cut 5 bases from V and 5 bases from J; bases unmatched to any gene: 2. The V gene's germline CDR1 is SGHRS and CDR2 YFSETQ. The CDR3 here is CASRLAGVETQYF. CDR3 DNA: TGCGCCAGCAGACTAGCGGGGGTTGAGACCCAGTACTTC.

The chain recombines TRBV5-6 with TRBJ1-2; TRBD1 is a possible D gene (5 bases). V was cut by 5 bases and J by 3 bases, with 14 bases left in between. Germline V gene data show CDR1 as SGHDT and CDR2 as YYEEEE. The CDR3 covers 14 residues. CDR3 amino acids: CASSDRDFYYGYTF. The DNA for the CDR3 is TGTGCCAGCAGTGACCGGGACTTCTACTATGGCTACACCTTC.

This clone appeared a few times. CDR3 in DNA: TGTGCCAGCAGCATCGGGACAGGACGAACTGAAGCTTTCTTT. Encoded protein: CASSIGTGRTEAFF. The rearrangement joins TRBV7-2 to TRBJ1-1, with 8 bases lining up with TRBD1. The junction had 7 bases not matched to a gene; V was cut back by 5 bases and J by 5 bases. This CDR3 has 14 residues. Germline V gives CDR1 SGHTA, CDR2 FQGNSA.

This clone has more than one count but fewer than ten. J is TRBJ2-4 and V is TRBV18; TRBD2 matches 8 bases. CDR1 and CDR2 (germline): KGHSH, LQKENI. With 0 bases clipped from V and 6 bases from J, the junction kept 1 base outside the gene matches. The CDR3 is made up of 14 amino acids. The CDR3 DNA follows: TGTGCCAGCTCACCACCCCGGGGGGGAAACATTCAGTACTTC. It codes for CASSPPRGGNIQYF.

The chain is built from TRBV7-2 and TRBJ2-1, with D tentatively TRBD2 (5 bases). The V end was cut by 5 bases, the J end by 4 bases, with 18 bases between. The CDR3 has 16 amino acids. Germline V lookup: CDR1 SGHTA, CDR2 FQGNSA. The CDR3 DNA reads as TGTGCCAGCAGCCTCTGGGCCGGGGTGGAATACAATGAGCAGTTCTTC. Translation gives CASSLWAGVEYNEQFF.